This TCR beta chain emerged from a study of blood T cells in healthy people across ages. Trimming removed 0 bases from V and 6 bases from J, with 9 bases in between. The CDR3 totals 14 residues. The germline CDR1 and CDR2 sequences are LGHDT and YNNKEL (reference sequence). PCR was performed a second time for about 7 to 12 cycles using a sample-barcoded 5' primer and a J-beta primer mix. From the 5' RACE reads, TCRdb called clonotypes with MiXCR, one entry per CDR3 protein. The repertoire includes 780,000 or so distinct CDR3 sequences, just over 55% of them detected once, and about 26% sits in the top ten.

Sequencing was performed on blood. The source of this sequence is a man aged 35 to 55 in good health. The genes are TRBV3-1 and TRBJ2-1, with D uncertain. For the CDR3, the DNA is TGTGCCAGCAGCCAAGATCATGTGGCCAATGAGCAGTTCTTC. Residues: CASSQDHVANEQFF.